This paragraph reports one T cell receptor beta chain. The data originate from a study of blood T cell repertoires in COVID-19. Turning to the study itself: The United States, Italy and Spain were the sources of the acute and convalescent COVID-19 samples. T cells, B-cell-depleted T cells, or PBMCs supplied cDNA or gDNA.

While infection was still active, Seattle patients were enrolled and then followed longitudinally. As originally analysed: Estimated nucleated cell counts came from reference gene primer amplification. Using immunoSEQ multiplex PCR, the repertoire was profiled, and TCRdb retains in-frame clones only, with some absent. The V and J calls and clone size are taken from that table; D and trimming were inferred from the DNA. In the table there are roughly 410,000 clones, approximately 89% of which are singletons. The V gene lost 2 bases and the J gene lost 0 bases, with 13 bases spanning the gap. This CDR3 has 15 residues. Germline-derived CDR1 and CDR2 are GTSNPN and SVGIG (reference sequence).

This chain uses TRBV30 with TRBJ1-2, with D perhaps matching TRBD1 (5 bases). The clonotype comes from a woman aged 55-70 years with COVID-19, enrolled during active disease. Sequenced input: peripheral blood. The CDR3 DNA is TGTGCCTGGAGTTTTGGCAGGGCGACTAACTATGGCTACACCTTC. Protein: CAWSFGRATNYGYTF.